This is a list of T cell receptor beta chains from one sample in a study of blood T cell repertoires in COVID-19. Sequencing was performed with immunoSEQ multiplex PCR; in TCRdb, only in-frame clones are kept and a portion is missing. The repertoire consists of around 50,000 clones, with approximately 90% occurring once and the leading ten covering approximately 5%. The specimen sequenced was peripheral blood. The source of these receptors is a man between 65 and 79 years old with acute or convalescent COVID-19. Both conserved end residues are part of each CDR3. A D gene is named only where the DNA matches it firmly. Clone size, where shown, is once, few, many, or a class for clones that have expanded.

cdr3_nt cdr3_aa j_call d_call v_call clone_size
TGTGCCATCAGTGAGACAGGGTTCTCCTACGAGCAGTACTTC CAISETGFSYEQYF TRBJ2-7 NA TRBV10-3 few
TGTGCCAGCAGCCAAGAGGACAGGGTTGGGGGGCAGTTCTTC CASSQEDRVGGQFF TRBJ2-1 TRBD1 TRBV3-1/TRBV3-2 NA
TGTGCCAGCAGCTTAGTAGTACCTCAGCAGGCAACTAATGAAAAACTGTTTTTT CASSLVVPQQATNEKLFF TRBJ1-4 NA TRBV11-3 few
TGTGCCAGCAGCTTAACCTCGGACAGGGGGGCTGAAAAACTGTTTTTT CASSLTSDRGAEKLFF TRBJ1-4 TRBD1 TRBV7-3 NA
TGTGCCAGCAGCGACAGGGACTATAATGAAAAACTGTTTTTT CASSDRDYNEKLFF TRBJ1-4 NA TRBV9 NA
TGTGCCAGCAGGGTCGGGACAGGGGGATTGGAGACCCAGTACTTC CASRVGTGGLETQYF TRBJ2-5 TRBD1 TRBV5-5 NA
TGTGCTAGCAGCTCCGGACAGGGGGAGGGGGACGAGCAGTACTTC CASSSGQGEGDEQYF TRBJ2-7 TRBD1 TRBV7-7 NA
TGCGCCGGGTCAAGCGGGGGGGCCACAGATACGCAGTATTTT CAGSSGGATDTQYF TRBJ2-3 TRBD2 TRBV5-1 NA
TGTGCCAGCAGCCTACGACAGGGGCGTTACTCTGGGGCCAACGTCCTGACTTTC CASSLRQGRYSGANVLTF TRBJ2-6 TRBD1 TRBV5-6 once
TGTGCCAGCAGCTTAGTACAGGGCGCCGCTCAGCCCCAGCATTTT CASSLVQGAAQPQHF TRBJ1-5 NA TRBV7-2 NA